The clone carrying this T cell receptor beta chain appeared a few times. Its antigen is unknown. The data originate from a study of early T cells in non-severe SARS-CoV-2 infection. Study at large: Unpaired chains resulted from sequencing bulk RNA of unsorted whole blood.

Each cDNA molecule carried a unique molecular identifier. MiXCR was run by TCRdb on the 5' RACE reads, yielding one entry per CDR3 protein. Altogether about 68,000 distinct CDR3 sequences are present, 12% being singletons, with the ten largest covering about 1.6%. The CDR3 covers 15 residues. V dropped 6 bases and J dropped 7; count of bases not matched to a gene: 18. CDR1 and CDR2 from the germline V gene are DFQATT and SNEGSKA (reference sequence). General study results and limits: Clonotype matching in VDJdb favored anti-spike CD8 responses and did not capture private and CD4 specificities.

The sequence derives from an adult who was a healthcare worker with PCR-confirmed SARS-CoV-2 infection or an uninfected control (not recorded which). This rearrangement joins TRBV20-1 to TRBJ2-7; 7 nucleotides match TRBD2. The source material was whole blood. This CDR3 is CSAHRARSGTVEQYF. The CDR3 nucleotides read TGCAGTGCCCACCGGGCTAGGAGCGGGACGGTAGAGCAGTACTTC.